The rows below give T cell receptor beta chains drawn from one sample of a study of blood T cell repertoires in COVID-19. Generated by immunoSEQ multiplex PCR, the TCRdb table keeps only in-frame clones and is missing some. The table lists approximately 35,000 clones, more than 75% of them singletons. The sample comprised peripheral blood. The receptors here all came from a man of 80 years or more with acute or convalescent COVID-19. CDR3s include the opening cysteine and the closing phenylalanine or tryptophan. A D gene is named only where the DNA matches it firmly. Rows give clone size only sometimes, using once, few, many, or a class for an expanded clone.

>TRBV20-1|few|-|TRBJ2-2
TGCAGTGCTAGTCGCACACCCAACACCGGGGAGCTGTTTTTT
CSASRTPNTGELFF
>TRBV7-9|-|TRBD2|TRBJ2-1
TGTGCCAGCAGCTCCCGAGGACTAGCGGGAGGGCCGAGTGAGCAGTTCTTC
CASSSRGLAGGPSEQFF
>TRBV5-1|-|-|TRBJ2-7
TGCGCCAGCAGCCCTACCTACGAGCAGTACTTC
CASSPTYEQYF
>TRBV7-6|-|TRBD2|TRBJ2-5
TGTGCCAGCAGCAGACTAGCGGGAGCGGGAGTCGGCGAAGAGACCCAGTACTTC
CASSRLAGAGVGEETQYF
>TRBV30|few|-|TRBJ1-3
TGTGCCTGGAGTACGACCGAGGGAGGTGGAAACACCATATATTTT
CAWSTTEGGGNTIYF
>TRBV4-3|-|TRBD1|TRBJ2-7
TGCGCCAGCAGCCAAGATGCTACAGGGGGCGAGAGCGACGAGCAGTACTTC
CASSQDATGGESDEQYF
>TRBV5-1|-|TRBD1|TRBJ2-7
TGCGCCAGCAGCCCGAGACAGGGGACCCCCTACGAGCAGTACTTC
CASSPRQGTPYEQYF
>TRBV10-3|once|TRBD2|TRBJ2-3
TGTGCCATCAGTGAGGGCGGGAGGGATACGCAGTATTTT
CAISEGGRDTQYF
>TRBV5-1|once|-|TRBJ1-5
TGCGCCAGCAGCTTGGTGCGGGGGCAATGGCCCCAGCATTTT
CASSLVRGQWPQHF
>TRBV12-2|-|-|TRBJ2-2
TGTGCATTGACAGAATCCAACACCGGGGAGCTGTTTTTT
CALTESNTGELFF
>TRBV5-3|few|TRBD1|TRBJ2-7
TGTGCCAGAAGCCCCTTAGGACAGGGCCCCTCCTACGAGCAGTACTTC
CARSPLGQGPSYEQYF
>TRBV30|-|TRBD1|TRBJ1-2
TGTGCCTGGGACCAAGGGACAGGGCGTTATGGCTACACCTTC
CAWDQGTGRYGYTF
>TRBV6-1|-|TRBD2|TRBJ2-5
TGTGCCAGCAGTGAAGCGGGACTAGCGCCGGGGGAGACCCAGTACTTC
CASSEAGLAPGETQYF
>TRBV4-3|once|TRBD2|TRBJ2-3
TGCGCCAGCAGCCAAGAAGGGGTAGCGGGGTTCGAAGATACGCAGTATTTT
CASSQEGVAGFEDTQYF
>TRBV5-1|-|-|TRBJ1-5
TGCGCCAGCAGCCCCACGACAATTAGAGAACAGCCCCAGCATTTT
CASSPTTIREQPQHF
>TRBV30|few|-|TRBJ1-2
TGTGCCTGGAGCCATGACAGCCAGTCCCACACCACCTATGGCTACACCTTC
CAWSHDSQSHTTYGYTF
>TRBV6-1|-|-|TRBJ1-5
TGTGCCAGCAGTGCCGGGGCGGGGTATAGCAATCAGCCCCAGCATTTT
CASSAGAGYSNQPQHF
>TRBV6-6|-|-|TRBJ1-5
TGTGCCAGCAGTTACTCGAGTCAGCCCCAGCATTTT
CASSYSSQPQHF
>TRBV5-4|-|TRBD2|TRBJ2-5
TGTGCCAGCAGCTTGTTCCTAGCGGCCCAAGAGACCCAGTACTTC
CASSLFLAAQETQYF
>TRBV6-2/TRBV6-3|-|TRBD1|TRBJ2-5
TGTGCCAGCAGTTGGGGCAGGGGGCTCGAGACCCAGTACTTC
CASSWGRGLETQYF
>TRBV24-1|-|TRBD2|TRBJ2-1
TGTGCCACCAGTGAGTCCGGGGGGGCCAATGAGCAGTTCTTC
CATSESGGANEQFF
>TRBV4-3|-|-|TRBJ1-1
TGCGCCAGCAGCCCGGGACTAACGGAGGTGAACACTGAAGCTTTCTTT
CASSPGLTEVNTEAFF
>TRBV3-1/TRBV3-2|once|TRBD2|TRBJ2-5
TGTGCCAGCACCGACGGGGGGGTCTGGGAGACCCAGTACTTC
CASTDGGVWETQYF
>TRBV7-8|-|TRBD1|TRBJ1-3
TGTGCCAGCAGCTTCCGGACAGGGAACGGAGGAAACACCATATATTTT
CASSFRTGNGGNTIYF
>TRBV6-5|-|-|TRBJ1-6
TGTGCCCCCAGGGGACCCTTTTATAATTCACCCCTCCACTTT
CAPRGPFYNSPLHF
>TRBV6-1|-|TRBD1|TRBJ2-7
TGTGCCAGCAGTGAGGACAGGGCCGACGAGCAGTACTTC
CASSEDRADEQYF
>TRBV28|-|TRBD1|TRBJ1-2
TGTGCCAGCAGTCCCGCGGGGCTGGACAGGGGGGAAGCTAACTATGGCTACACCTTC
CASSPAGLDRGEANYGYTF
>TRBV7-9|few|-|TRBJ2-7
TGTGCCAGCAGCCAGGGGTTATCCTACGAGCAGTACTTC
CASSQGLSYEQYF
>TRBV29-1|-|-|TRBJ2-7
TGCAGCGCTGGGGCGGTCTCCTACGAGCAGTACTTC
CSAGAVSYEQYF
>TRBV5-3|once|TRBD1|TRBJ2-7
TGTGCCAGAAGCTTGTTTCGGGACAGCTCCTACGAGCAGTACTTC
CARSLFRDSSYEQYF
>TRBV10-3|few|TRBD2|TRBJ2-1
TGTGCCATCAGCTCCTTGGAAGCGGGGAGAAATGAGCAGTTCTTC
CAISSLEAGRNEQFF
>TRBV3-1/TRBV3-2|-|TRBD1|TRBJ1-1
TGTGCCAGCAGCCTAACAGGGGGCGCGAACACTGAAGCTTTCTTT
CASSLTGGANTEAFF
>TRBV30|once|TRBD1|TRBJ2-7
TGTGCCTGGAGTGGGCGGACAGGCTTACCCTACGAGCAGTACTTC
CAWSGRTGLPYEQYF
>TRBV7-9|medium-sized|-|TRBJ2-5
TGTGCCAGCAGCTACTTAAGCCCAGGGGAGACCCAGTACTTC
CASSYLSPGETQYF
>TRBV18|-|-|TRBJ2-5
TGTGCCAGCTCCCCAGTTCGTGACAGTGAGACCCAGTACTTC
CASSPVRDSETQYF
>TRBV6-2/TRBV6-3|-|-|TRBJ2-6
TGTGCCAGCAGTCGGGCTGGGGCCAACGTCCTGACTTTC
CASSRAGANVLTF
>TRBV19|-|-|TRBJ2-5
TGTGCCAGTAGTATTATCGGGGGATACGAGACCCAGTACTTC
CASSIIGGYETQYF
>TRBV5-4|-|-|TRBJ2-3
TGTGCCAGCAGCTCGAGACTCCGGCAGGGTCATTTTACAGATACGCAGTATTTT
CASSSRLRQGHFTDTQYF
>TRBV28|-|TRBD1|TRBJ1-5
TGTGCCAGCAGTCCCAGGGGGGTATGGCAGCCCCAGCATTTT
CASSPRGVWQPQHF
>TRBV30|-|TRBD2|TRBJ2-1
TGTGCCTGGAGTGTGCCCTCCAGGGCGGGAGGGCCGCCTGAGCAGTTCTTC
CAWSVPSRAGGPPEQFF
>TRBV28|-|-|TRBJ2-3
TGTGCCAGCAGTTCCCCCCTACTAGAATCTAGCACAGATACGCAGTATTTT
CASSSPLLESSTDTQYF
>TRBV11-2|-|-|TRBJ2-7
TGTGCCAGCAGCTTCCCTACCAGGCCCTACGAGCAGTACTTC
CASSFPTRPYEQYF
>TRBV15|-|-|TRBJ2-3
TGTGCCACCAGCAGAGACAGGACCCTGGGGCCAGATACGCAGTATTTT
CATSRDRTLGPDTQYF
>TRBV6-6|-|-|TRBJ2-2
TGTGCCAGCAGTTACCGTCGCACCGGGGAGCTGTTTTTT
CASSYRRTGELFF
>TRBV7-6|few|-|TRBJ2-7
TGTGCCAGCAGCCCGAGCTCCTACGAGCAGTACTTC
CASSPSSYEQYF
>TRBV7-6|-|TRBD2|TRBJ2-1
TGTGCCAGCAGCCGAACTAGCGGGAGCTACAATGAGCAGTTCTTC
CASSRTSGSYNEQFF
>TRBV7-2|medium-sized|TRBD2|TRBJ2-7
TGTGCCAGCAGCTTACGGACTAGCGGTACCTACGAGCAGTACTTC
CASSLRTSGTYEQYF
>TRBV6-5|-|-|TRBJ1-5
TGTGCCAGCAGTCCAGGGGTTAGGAATCAGCCCCAGCATTTT
CASSPGVRNQPQHF
>TRBV28|-|TRBD2|TRBJ2-2
TGTGCCAGCAGTTTTGGACTAGACGGCGGGGAGCTGTTTTTT
CASSFGLDGGELFF
>TRBV3-1/TRBV3-2|-|TRBD1|TRBJ2-3
TGTGCCAGCAGCTCGTGGACAGGGGCCTTCGGAGATACGCAGTATTTT
CASSSWTGAFGDTQYF
>TRBV9|-|-|TRBJ2-3
TGTGCCAGCAGCGCGGGCGGGGGCACAGATACGCAGTATTTT
CASSAGGGTDTQYF
>TRBV10-1|few|-|TRBJ2-1
TGCGCCAGCAGTGATTTTAGAACTAGCAGCTACAATGAGCAGTTCTTC
CASSDFRTSSYNEQFF
>TRBV6-2/TRBV6-3|few|-|TRBJ2-7
TGTGCCAGCAGTGGAGGGACCACCTACGAGCAGTACTTC
CASSGGTTYEQYF
>TRBV4-1|-|TRBD1|TRBJ1-2
TGCGCCAGCAGCCAAGGGGGACAGAACTATGGCTACACCTTC
CASSQGGQNYGYTF
>TRBV7-3|-|-|TRBJ1-6
TGTGCCAGCAGCCCCCAGGGCCCGGGCTATAATTCACCCCTCCACTTT
CASSPQGPGYNSPLHF
>TRBV10-3|-|TRBD1|TRBJ2-3
TGTGCCATCAGGGGACAGGGGGAACCAGATACGCAGTATTTT
CAIRGQGEPDTQYF
>TRBV15|-|-|TRBJ2-3
TGTGCCACCAGCAGACCTCCAGATACGCAGTATTTT
CATSRPPDTQYF
>TRBV4-2|-|TRBD2|TRBJ2-2
TGTGCCAGCAGCCAAGAGACTAGCGGGAGTTTCTACACCGGGGAGCTGTTTTTT
CASSQETSGSFYTGELFF